This T cell receptor (beta chain) appears in the sequencing data of a study of CD8 T cell repertoires and HIV-1 epitope variants. Turning to this clone: Its antigen remains unknown.

The CDR3 is made up of 13 amino acids. Germline CDR1 SGHKS, CDR2 YYEKEE (reference sequence). The V gene lost 5 bases and the J gene lost 0 bases, with 8 bases spanning the gap. Only in-frame clones appear in the TCRdb table, and some are missing; sequencing was by immunoSEQ multiplex PCR. The sample includes under 7,000 clones, 55% to 70% of them seen just once. The specimen sequenced was cultured CD8+ T cells derived from PBMCs. This receptor was taken from a male donor with HIV. V gene TRBV5-5 combines with J gene TRBJ1-1; unclear D gene. The CDR3 DNA reads TGTGCCAGCAGAGAAGACTTGAACACTGAAGCTTTCTTT. Translated: CASREDLNTEAFF.